Below, 31 T cell receptor beta chains from the same sample are listed, as sequenced in a study of shared clonotypes between healthy human individuals. TCRdb's table, derived via immunoSEQ multiplex PCR, lists solely in-frame clones and lacks some. The sample consists of roughly 640,000 clones, less than 85% of them appearing once. Sequencing was carried out using memory CD4+ T cells sorted from blood. The subset is: CD45RA-negative fraction. These receptors were obtained from a woman in her twenties or thirties in good health.

The chain uses TRBV7-9 and TRBJ2-3, with TRBD2 matching 9 bases. This CDR3 comprises 16 residues. Germline V CDR1 and CDR2: SEHNR, FQNEAQ (reference sequence). The ends lost 1 base at V and 6 bases at J; junction bases unmatched: 8. CDR3 nucleotide sequence: TGTGCCAGCAGCTTAGGCCAGGGACTAGCCTTTGATACGCAGTATTTT. It is translated as CASSLGQGLAFDTQYF. The full variable domain, completed using reference TRBV7-9 and TRBJ2-3, is DTGVSQNPRHKITKRGQNVTFRCDPISEHNRLYWYRQTLGQGPEFLTYFQNEAQLEKSRLLSDRFSAERPKGSFSTLEIQRTEQGDSAMYLCASSLGQGLAFDTQYFGPGTRLTVL.

J is TRBJ2-7 and V is TRBV28; TRBD1 matches 9 bases. The CDR3 has 14 residues. The V and J ends lost 8 bases and 0 bases, in that order; junction bases with no gene match: 5. The germline V gene encodes CDR1 MDHEN and CDR2 SYDVKM. The DNA for the CDR3 is TGTGCCAGCCTACCGGGACAGGGCTCCTACGAGCAGTACTTC. Translation gives CASLPGQGSYEQYF. The full variable domain, rest sourced from reference TRBV28 and TRBJ2-7, is DVKVTQSSRYLVKRTGEKVFLECVQDMDHENMFWYRQDPGLGLRLIYFSYDVKMKEKGDIPEGYSVSREKKERFSLILESASTNQTSMYLCASLPGQGSYEQYFGPGTRLTVT.

The chain joins TRBV27 to TRBJ2-1, with TRBD2 identical over 10 bases. CDR3 length equals 16 residues. V lost 4 bases, J lost 7 bases, and 10 bases stayed unmatched. CDR1 MNHEY and CDR2 SMNVEV come from the germline V gene (reference sequence). As DNA, the CDR3 is TGTGCCAGCAGTTCAAATAGCGGGGGGTCGAGTAATGAGCAGTTCTTC. This codes for CASSSNSGGSSNEQFF.

The chain combines TRBV7-9 with TRBJ1-3; possible D gene TRBD1, 5 bases. Germline assignment: CDR1 SEHNR and CDR2 FQNEAQ (reference sequence). Trimming cost V 6 bases and J 0 bases, with 12 bases left between them. The CDR3 is made up of 15 amino acids. The CDR3 nucleotides read TGTGCCAGCAGGAGTGGGACGAGCTCTGGAAACACCATATATTTT. It yields the protein CASRSGTSSGNTIYF. Variable domain in full (rest from reference TRBV7-9 and TRBJ1-3): DTGVSQNPRHKITKRGQNVTFRCDPISEHNRLYWYRQTLGQGPEFLTYFQNEAQLEKSRLLSDRFSAERPKGSFSTLEIQRTEQGDSAMYLCASRSGTSSGNTIYFGEGSWLTVV.

V gene TRBV11-3 combines with J gene TRBJ2-7; TRBD1 aligns across 8 bases. This CDR3 contains 13 residues. The trim removed 1 base at V and 8 bases at J, leaving 4 bases unmatched. The germline V gene has CDR1 SGHNT and CDR2 YENEEA. The CDR3: CASSLVQGDQQYF. CDR3 sequence (DNA): TGTGCCAGCAGCTTAGTACAGGGGGACCAGCAGTACTTC. Variable domain in full (rest from reference TRBV11-3 and TRBJ2-7): EAGVVQSPRYKIIEKKQPVAFWCNPISGHNTLYWYLQNLGQGPELLIRYENEEAVDDSQLPKDRFSAERLKGVDSTLKIQPAELGDSAVYLCASSLVQGDQQYFGPGTRLTVT.

The chain links TRBV7-9 to TRBJ1-2; a weak D match, TRBD1 (6 bases). The germline V gene encodes CDR1 SEHNR and CDR2 FQNEAQ (reference sequence). Trimming took off 4 bases at V and 6 bases at J, with 18 bases between the two ends. The CDR3 covers 15 residues. DNA for the CDR3: TGTGCCAGCAGCTCCTCGACAGGTCGGTTCCATGGCTACACCTTC. Its translation: CASSSSTGRFHGYTF.

J is TRBJ2-2 and V is TRBV7-2, with 13 bases identical to TRBD2. The CDR3 runs to 16 residues. Germline V gives CDR1 SGHTA, CDR2 FQGNSA. The V segment lost 6 bases and the J segment 8 bases; nucleotides outside the gene matches: 9. In DNA, the CDR3 is TGTGCCAGCAGTAGGACTAGCGGGAGCTTTAAGGGGGAGCTGTTTTTT. Translation: CASSRTSGSFKGELFF.

This clone was found a few times. The chain joins TRBV6-5 to TRBJ1-2; D call uncertain. V was clipped by 0 bases and J by 8 bases, with 10 bases between them. From germline, CDR1 is MNHEY and CDR2 SVGAGI. This CDR3 has 13 residues. CDR3 DNA: TGTGCCAGCAGTTACTCGTCAGGTAGAGGCTACACCTTC. Protein product: CASSYSSGRGYTF.

This clone was seen ten or more times. The chain uses TRBV6-6 and TRBJ2-7; TRBD2 matches at 7 bases. This CDR3 has 14 residues. Germline V lookup: CDR1 MNHNY, CDR2 SVGAGI (reference sequence). V was pared by 6 bases and J by 5 bases, with 10 bases of the junction left unmatched. Here the CDR3 reads CASSPSGGRNEQYF. The CDR3 DNA sequence: TGTGCCAGCAGCCCCTCTGGCGGGAGAAACGAGCAGTACTTC.

V gene TRBV5-1 combines with J gene TRBJ2-7; 7 bases are shared with TRBD1. The CDR3 runs to 14 residues. Germline V gene sequence: CDR1 SGHRS, CDR2 YFSETQ. After removal of 4 bases from V and 5 bases from J, the junction contained 9 bases not matched to a gene. The CDR3 protein is CASSRNRGVNEQYF. The CDR3, as DNA: TGCGCCAGCAGCCGTAACAGGGGTGTCAACGAGCAGTACTTC.

This clone was counted a few times. This rearrangement joins TRBV4-1 to TRBJ1-3; D gene ambiguous. The CDR3 loop spans 16 amino acids. Germline values: CDR1 MGHRA, CDR2 YSYEKL. Between the trimmed V and J ends, which lost 0 bases and 4 bases, there was a span of 13 bases. This CDR3 is CASSQDQMGRGNTIYF. The CDR3, as DNA: TGCGCCAGCAGCCAAGATCAAATGGGCAGGGGAAACACCATATATTTT.

The rearrangement links TRBV11-2 to TRBJ1-3; D call uncertain. In germline, CDR1 is SGHAT, CDR2 FQNNGV. Trimming took off 0 bases at V and 2 bases at J, with 8 bases between the two ends. This CDR3 comprises 15 residues. CDR3 in amino acids: CASSLDVRPGNTIYF. CDR3 nucleotide sequence: TGTGCCAGCAGCTTAGACGTGAGGCCTGGAAACACCATATATTTT. The full variable domain, in which reference TRBV11-2 and TRBJ1-3 provide the parts outside the CDR3, is EAGVAQSPRYKIIEKRQSVAFWCNPISGHATLYWYQQILGQGPKLLIQFQNNGVVDDSQLPKDRFSAERLKGVDSTLKIQPAKLEDSAVYLCASSLDVRPGNTIYFGEGSWLTVV.

This clone was counted once. The genes are TRBV6-1 and TRBJ1-1; D remains unclear. The CDR3 has 11 residues. With 6 bases removed from V and 6 bases from J, the gap between germline ends came to 8 bases. Germline lookup yields CDR1 MNHNS and CDR2 SASEGT. The CDR3 loop reads CASSQTSEAFF. In DNA form, the CDR3 reads TGTGCCAGCAGCCAAACCTCTGAAGCTTTCTTT.

The V gene is TRBV11-1, the J gene TRBJ2-2; D gene uncertain. The CDR3 sequence is 14 residues long. Trimming left V 3 bases short and J 3 bases short, with 8 bases between. Per the germline V gene, CDR1 is SGHAT and CDR2 is FQDESV (reference sequence). The CDR3 loop is CASSLASYTGELFF. Written as DNA, the CDR3 is TGTGCCAGCAGCTTGGCCAGCTACACCGGGGAGCTGTTTTTT.

This clone was found many times. V usage is TRBV2 and J usage is TRBJ1-3, with D unresolved. Germline V gene lookup returns CDR1 SNHLY and CDR2 FYNNEI. V was cut by 1 base and J by 9 bases, with 16 bases left in between. The length of the CDR3 is 15 residues. The CDR3 protein is CASSEGTPSESTIYF. The CDR3, as DNA: TGTGCCAGCAGTGAAGGCACCCCCTCTGAGAGCACCATATATTTT.

The rearrangement joins TRBV18 to TRBJ1-1; D remains unclear. V lost 4 bases and J 6 bases, leaving 15 bases between the germline ends. The CDR3 spans 14 residues. Germline V lookup: CDR1 KGHSH, CDR2 LQKENI. The CDR3 loop is CASSQSMGGSEAFF. DNA for the CDR3: TGTGCCAGCTCACAATCCATGGGCGGATCTGAAGCTTTCTTT.

The chain couples TRBV21-1 to TRBJ1-5; the tabulated D call, TRBD1, remains unverified against the DNA. TRBV21-1 is noted as a pseudogene. The CDR3 sequence is 17 residues long. The DNA of the CDR3 is TGTGCCAGCCCTCACCGTGGGCCACGAACCTACGATCAGCCCCAGCATTTT. As protein: CASPHRGPRTYDQPQHF.

V usage is TRBV14 and J usage is TRBJ2-2; 10 bases fit TRBD1. Trimming at V came to 6 bases and at J to 6 bases, leaving 4 bases not matched to a gene. The CDR3 covers 14 residues. Per germline, CDR1 SGHDN and CDR2 FVKESK. The CDR3 spells CASSRQGAAGELFF. CDR3 nucleotides: TGTGCCAGCAGTCGACAGGGGGCAGCCGGGGAGCTGTTTTTT.

V usage is TRBV6-1 and J usage is TRBJ1-5; TRBD1 matches at 12 bases. This CDR3 comprises 17 residues. The V gene's germline CDR1 is MNHNS and CDR2 SASEGT. The junction had 12 bases not matched to a gene; V was cut back by 6 bases and J by 6 bases. CDR3: CASRESRGQGASQPQHF. The CDR3 DNA reads TGTGCCAGCAGGGAAAGTAGGGGACAGGGGGCGAGTCAGCCCCAGCATTTT.

V is TRBV15 and J is TRBJ2-7; D not certain. This CDR3 is 13 amino acids long. V lost 0 bases, J lost 2 bases, and 5 bases lay in between. Germline CDR1 is LNHNV and CDR2 is YYDKDF (reference sequence). The CDR3 spells CATSRDGPYEQYF. DNA for the CDR3: TGTGCCACCAGCAGAGACGGTCCCTACGAGCAGTACTTC.

The chain carries TRBV10-3 and TRBJ2-3, with TRBD2 as a possible D gene (6 bases). This CDR3 spans 15 amino acids. Germline V gene data show CDR1 as ENHRY and CDR2 as SYGVKD. The V gene lost 4 bases and the J gene lost 0 bases, with 11 bases spanning the gap. The CDR3 region has the DNA TGTGCCATCAGTGGAGGCGGGACTAGCACAGATACGCAGTATTTT. This codes for CAISGGGTSTDTQYF.

The chain recombines TRBV19 with TRBJ2-7; weak D call: TRBD2 (6 bases). This CDR3 contains 15 residues. Germline V gene data show CDR1 as LNHDA and CDR2 as SQIVND (reference sequence). Trimming took off 9 bases at V and 3 bases at J, with 21 bases between the two ends. The CDR3 loop reads CASRRYPGGNYEQYF. CDR3 coding DNA: TGTGCCAGCAGGAGATATCCCGGGGGTAACTACGAGCAGTACTTC.

This chain joins TRBV28 and TRBJ2-7; 8 bases are a match to TRBD1. The V gene's germline CDR1 is MDHEN and CDR2 SYDVKM. The CDR3 is made up of 14 amino acids. J lost 9 bases, V lost 5 bases, and 12 bases had no gene match. CDR3 sequence (DNA): TGTGCCAGCAGTCACGACAGGGGCTGGATGGGGCAGTACTTC. This translates into CASSHDRGWMGQYF.

This sequence joins TRBV7-2 and TRBJ2-5; D remains unclear. Trimming took 5 bases from V and 2 from J, leaving 12 bases between them. Germline CDR1 reads SGHTA; CDR2 reads FQGNSA. The CDR3 spans 14 residues. CDR3 bases: TGTGCCAGCAGCCCCGCTAATCGGCAAGAGACCCAGTACTTC. Translation: CASSPANRQETQYF.

The rearrangement uses TRBV6-5 and TRBJ2-2, with 12 bases fitting TRBD2. Germline values: CDR1 MNHEY, CDR2 SVGAGI. The CDR3 contains 15 residues. After removal of 10 bases from V and 6 bases from J, the junction contained 9 bases not matched to a gene. The CDR3 coding sequence is TGTGCCACCGAGGCTAGCGGGAGGGGAGCCGGGGAGCTGTTTTTT. Amino acid sequence: CATEASGRGAGELFF.

DNA of the CDR3: TGTGCCAGCAGCTTAGGGGTTTCCCGGGAGATCTACGAGCAGTACTTC. This translates into CASSLGVSREIYEQYF. This rearrangement joins TRBV7-8 to TRBJ2-7; D may be TRBD2 (6 bases). CDR3 length equals 16 residues. Germline-derived CDR1 and CDR2 are SGHVS and FQNEAQ. Between the trimmed V and J ends, which lost 1 base and 3 bases, there was a span of 16 bases.

V and J are TRBV20-1 and TRBJ1-1; TRBD1 matches at 9 bases. Germline V gives CDR1 DFQATT, CDR2 SNEGSKA (reference sequence). The CDR3 runs 11 residues. The CDR3 sequence is CGRTGDTEAFF. DNA for the CDR3: TGCGGCCGGACAGGGGACACTGAAGCTTTCTTT.

This chain uses TRBV7-9 with TRBJ1-4; no firm D call. Trimming removed 1 base at V and 5 bases at J, with 5 bases between. Germline CDR1 SEHNR, CDR2 FQNEAQ (reference sequence). The CDR3 is made up of 13 amino acids. This CDR3 reads CASSLEPNEKLFF. Here the CDR3 DNA reads TGTGCCAGCAGCTTAGAGCCGAATGAAAAACTGTTTTTT.

This chain links TRBV19 with TRBJ2-6, with TRBD1 identical over 9 bases. CDR1 and CDR2 (germline): LNHDA, SQIVND (reference sequence). With 6 bases clipped from V and 3 bases from J, the junction kept 0 bases outside the gene matches. The CDR3 has 14 amino acids. Here the CDR3 reads CASRDRGGANVLTF. The CDR3 region has the DNA TGTGCCAGTAGGGACAGGGGTGGGGCCAACGTCCTGACTTTC.

The table lists this clone with a few counts. The chain couples TRBV27 to TRBJ2-2; D may be TRBD2 (6 bases). The CDR3 contains 14 residues. Trimming pared 2 bases from V and 5 bases from J, leaving 9 bases between. Germline CDR1 reads MNHEY; CDR2 reads SMNVEV (reference sequence). DNA of the CDR3: TGTGCCAGCAGTTTACTGGGGGGAACCGGGGAGCTGTTTTTT. It codes for CASSLLGGTGELFF.

This chain uses TRBV6-1 with TRBJ1-2, with unresolved D. V lost 7 bases and J 3 bases, leaving 9 bases between the germline ends. Germline V gene lookup returns CDR1 MNHNS and CDR2 SASEGT. The CDR3 length is 12 residues. CDR3 protein: CASKLRDYGYTF. The CDR3 DNA follows: TGTGCCAGCAAACTGAGGGACTATGGCTACACCTTC.